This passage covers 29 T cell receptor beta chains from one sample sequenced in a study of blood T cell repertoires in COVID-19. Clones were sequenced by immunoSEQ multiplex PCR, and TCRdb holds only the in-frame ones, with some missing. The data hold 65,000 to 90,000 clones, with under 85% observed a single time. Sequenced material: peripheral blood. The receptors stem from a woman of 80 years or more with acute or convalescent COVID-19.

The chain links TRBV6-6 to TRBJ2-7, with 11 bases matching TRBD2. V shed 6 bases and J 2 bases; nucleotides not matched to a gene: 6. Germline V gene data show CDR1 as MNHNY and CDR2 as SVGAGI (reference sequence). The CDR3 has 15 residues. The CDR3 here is CASSQTSGEPYEQYF. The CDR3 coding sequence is TGTGCCAGCAGCCAGACTAGCGGGGAACCCTACGAGCAGTACTTC.

The CDR3 DNA is TGCGCCAGCAGCCTGCAACGACAGGGGGCCGGGGAGCTGTTTTTT. Translating gives CASSLQRQGAGELFF. The V call is TRBV5-1, the J call TRBJ2-2; 9 bases are shared with TRBD1. This CDR3 is built from 15 residues. V gave up 4 bases and J gave up 6 bases; unmatched junction bases: 7. Germline CDR1 SGHRS, CDR2 YFSETQ.

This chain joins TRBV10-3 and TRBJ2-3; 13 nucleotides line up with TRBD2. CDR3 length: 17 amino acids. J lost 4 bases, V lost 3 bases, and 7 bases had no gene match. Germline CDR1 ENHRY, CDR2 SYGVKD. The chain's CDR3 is CAISETSGRAGSDTQYF. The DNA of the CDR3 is TGTGCCATCAGTGAAACTAGCGGGAGGGCCGGGTCAGATACGCAGTATTTT.

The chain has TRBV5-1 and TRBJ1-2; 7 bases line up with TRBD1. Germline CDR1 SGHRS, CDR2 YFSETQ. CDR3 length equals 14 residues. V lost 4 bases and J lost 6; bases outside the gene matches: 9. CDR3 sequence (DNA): TGCGCCAGCAGCCTTGGCGGGACAGATAATGGCTACACCTTC. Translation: CASSLGGTDNGYTF.

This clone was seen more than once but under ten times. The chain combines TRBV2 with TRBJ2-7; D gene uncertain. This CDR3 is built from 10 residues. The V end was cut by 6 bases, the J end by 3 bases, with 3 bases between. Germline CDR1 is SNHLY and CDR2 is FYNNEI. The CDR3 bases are TGTGCCAGCAGACTCTACGAGCAGTACTTC. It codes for CASRLYEQYF.

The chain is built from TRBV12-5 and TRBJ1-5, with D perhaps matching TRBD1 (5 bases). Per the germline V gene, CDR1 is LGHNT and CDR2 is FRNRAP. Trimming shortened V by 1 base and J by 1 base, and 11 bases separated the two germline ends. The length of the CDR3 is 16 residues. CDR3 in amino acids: CASGLGLGLSNQPQHF. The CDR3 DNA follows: TGTGCTAGTGGTTTGGGACTGGGGCTGAGCAATCAGCCCCAGCATTTT.

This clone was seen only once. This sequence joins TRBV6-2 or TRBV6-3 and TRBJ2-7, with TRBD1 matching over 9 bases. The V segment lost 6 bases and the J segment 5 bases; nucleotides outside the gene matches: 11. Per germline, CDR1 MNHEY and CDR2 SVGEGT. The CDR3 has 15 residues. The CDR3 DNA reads TGTGCCAGCAGCAAAGAGACAGGGGGTAGGAACGAGCAGTACTTC. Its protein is CASSKETGGRNEQYF.

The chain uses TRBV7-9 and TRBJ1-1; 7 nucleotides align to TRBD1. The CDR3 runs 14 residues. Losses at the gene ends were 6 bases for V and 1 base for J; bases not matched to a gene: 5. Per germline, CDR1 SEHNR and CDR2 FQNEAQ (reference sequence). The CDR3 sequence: CASSRQGSNTEAFF. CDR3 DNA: TGTGCCAGCAGTCGACAGGGCTCGAACACTGAAGCTTTCTTT.

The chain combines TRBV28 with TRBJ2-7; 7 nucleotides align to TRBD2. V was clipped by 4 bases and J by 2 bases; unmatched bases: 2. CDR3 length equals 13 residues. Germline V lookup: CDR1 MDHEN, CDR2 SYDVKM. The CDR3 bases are TGTGCCAGCAGTTGGGAGGGAACCTACGAGCAGTACTTC. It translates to CASSWEGTYEQYF. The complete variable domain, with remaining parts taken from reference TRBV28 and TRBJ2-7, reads DVKVTQSSRYLVKRTGEKVFLECVQDMDHENMFWYRQDPGLGLRLIYFSYDVKMKEKGDIPEGYSVSREKKERFSLILESASTNQTSMYLCASSWEGTYEQYFGPGTRLTVT.

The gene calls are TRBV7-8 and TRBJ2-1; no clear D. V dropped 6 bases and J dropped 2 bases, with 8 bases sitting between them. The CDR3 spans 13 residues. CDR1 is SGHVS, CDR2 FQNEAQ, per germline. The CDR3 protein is CASSRLAYNEQFF. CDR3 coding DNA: TGTGCCAGCAGTAGACTGGCCTACAATGAGCAGTTCTTC.

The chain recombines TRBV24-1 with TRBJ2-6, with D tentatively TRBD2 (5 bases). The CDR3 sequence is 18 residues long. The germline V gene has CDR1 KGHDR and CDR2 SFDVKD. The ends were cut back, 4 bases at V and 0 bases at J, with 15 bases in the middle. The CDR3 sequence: CATSDRDDGRSGANVLTF. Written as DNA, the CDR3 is TGTGCCACCAGTGACCGGGATGACGGCCGCTCTGGGGCCAACGTCCTGACTTTC.

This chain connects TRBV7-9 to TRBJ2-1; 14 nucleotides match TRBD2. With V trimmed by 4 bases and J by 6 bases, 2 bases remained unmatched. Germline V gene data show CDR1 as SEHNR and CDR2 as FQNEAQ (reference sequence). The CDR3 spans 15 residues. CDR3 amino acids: CASSSTSGRANEQFF. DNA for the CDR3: TGTGCCAGCAGCTCGACTAGCGGGAGGGCCAATGAGCAGTTCTTC.

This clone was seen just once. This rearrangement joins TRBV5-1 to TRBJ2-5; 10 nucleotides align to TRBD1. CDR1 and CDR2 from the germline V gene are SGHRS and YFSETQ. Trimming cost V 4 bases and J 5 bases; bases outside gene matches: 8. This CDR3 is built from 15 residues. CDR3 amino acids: CASSARTGGAETQYF. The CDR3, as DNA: TGCGCCAGCAGCGCAAGGACAGGGGGGGCGGAGACCCAGTACTTC.

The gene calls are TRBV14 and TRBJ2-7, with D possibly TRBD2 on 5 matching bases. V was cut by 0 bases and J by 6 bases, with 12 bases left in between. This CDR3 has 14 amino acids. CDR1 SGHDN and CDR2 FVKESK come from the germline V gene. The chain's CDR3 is CASSQDRERSEQYF. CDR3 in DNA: TGTGCCAGCAGCCAAGATAGAGAGCGGAGCGAGCAGTACTTC. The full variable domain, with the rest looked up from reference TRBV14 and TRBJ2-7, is EAGVTQFPSHSVIEKGQTVTLRCDPISGHDNLYWYRRVMGKEIKFLLHFVKESKQDESGMPNNRFLAERTGGTYSTLKVQPAELEDSGVYFCASSQDRERSEQYFGPGTRLTVT.

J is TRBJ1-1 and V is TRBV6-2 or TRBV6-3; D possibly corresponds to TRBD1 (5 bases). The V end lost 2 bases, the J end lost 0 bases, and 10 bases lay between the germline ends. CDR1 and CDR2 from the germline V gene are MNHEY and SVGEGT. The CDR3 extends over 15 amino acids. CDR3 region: CASSYDRPMNTEAFF. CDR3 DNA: TGTGCCAGCAGTTACGACAGACCCATGAACACTGAAGCTTTCTTT.

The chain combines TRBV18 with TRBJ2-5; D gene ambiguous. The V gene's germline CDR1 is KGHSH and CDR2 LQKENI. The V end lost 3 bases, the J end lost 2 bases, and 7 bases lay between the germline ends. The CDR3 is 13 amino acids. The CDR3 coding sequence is TGTGCCAGCTCACCCTCCAGACAAGAGACCCAGTACTTC. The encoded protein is CASSPSRQETQYF.

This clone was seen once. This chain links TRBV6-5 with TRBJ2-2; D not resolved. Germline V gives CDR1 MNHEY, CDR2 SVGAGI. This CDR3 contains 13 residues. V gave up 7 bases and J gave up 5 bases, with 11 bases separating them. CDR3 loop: CASTVWQTGELFF. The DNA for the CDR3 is TGTGCCAGCACTGTTTGGCAAACCGGGGAGCTGTTTTTT.

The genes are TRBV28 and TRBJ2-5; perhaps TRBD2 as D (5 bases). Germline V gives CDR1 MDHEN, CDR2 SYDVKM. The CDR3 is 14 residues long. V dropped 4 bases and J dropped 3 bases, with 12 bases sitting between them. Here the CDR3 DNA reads TGTGCCAGCAGTTCTGCGAAGGGAGAAGAGACCCAGTACTTC. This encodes CASSSAKGEETQYF.

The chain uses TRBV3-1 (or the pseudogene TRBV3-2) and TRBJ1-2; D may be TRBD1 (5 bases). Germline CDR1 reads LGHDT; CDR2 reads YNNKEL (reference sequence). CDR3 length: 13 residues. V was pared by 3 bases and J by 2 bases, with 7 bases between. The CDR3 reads CASSQGGNYGYTF. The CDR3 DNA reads TGTGCCAGCAGCCAGGGGGGGAACTATGGCTACACCTTC.

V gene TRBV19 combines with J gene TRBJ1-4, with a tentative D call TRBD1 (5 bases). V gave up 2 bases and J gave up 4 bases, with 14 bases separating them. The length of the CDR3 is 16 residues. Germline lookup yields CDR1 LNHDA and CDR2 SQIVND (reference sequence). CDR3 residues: CASSIWADSYNEKLFF. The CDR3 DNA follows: TGTGCCAGTAGTATATGGGCTGACAGCTATAATGAAAAACTGTTTTTT. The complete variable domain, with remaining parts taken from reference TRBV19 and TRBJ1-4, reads DGGITQSPKYLFRKEGQNVTLSCEQNLNHDAMYWYRQDPGQGLRLIYYSQIVNDFQKGDIAEGYSVSREKKESFPLTVTSAQKNPTAFYLCASSIWADSYNEKLFFGSGTQLSVL.

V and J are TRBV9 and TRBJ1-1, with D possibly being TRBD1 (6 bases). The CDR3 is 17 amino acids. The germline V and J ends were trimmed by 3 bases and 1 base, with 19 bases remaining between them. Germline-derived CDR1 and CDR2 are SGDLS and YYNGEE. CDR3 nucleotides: TGTGCCAGCAGCGACGTAGGGGCGGGCAGGGGGAACACTGAAGCTTTCTTT. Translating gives CASSDVGAGRGNTEAFF. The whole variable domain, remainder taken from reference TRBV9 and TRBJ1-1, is DSGVTQTPKHLITATGQRVTLRCSPRSGDLSVYWYQQSLDQGLQFLIQYYNGEERAKGNILERFSAQQFPDLHSELNLSSLELGDSALYFCASSDVGAGRGNTEAFFGQGTRLTVV.

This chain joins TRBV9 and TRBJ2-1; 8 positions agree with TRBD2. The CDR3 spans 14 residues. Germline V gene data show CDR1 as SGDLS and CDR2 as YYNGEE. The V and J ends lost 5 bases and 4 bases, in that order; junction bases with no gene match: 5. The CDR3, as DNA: TGTGCCAGCAGTCGGACTAGCAGTTACAATGAGCAGTTCTTC. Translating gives CASSRTSSYNEQFF.

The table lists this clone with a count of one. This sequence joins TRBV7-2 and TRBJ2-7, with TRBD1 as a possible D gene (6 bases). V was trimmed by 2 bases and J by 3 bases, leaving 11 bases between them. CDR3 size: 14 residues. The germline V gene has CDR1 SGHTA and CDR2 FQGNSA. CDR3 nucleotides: TGTGCCAGCAGCTTACGGGACATGGGCTACGAGCAGTACTTC. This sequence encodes CASSLRDMGYEQYF.

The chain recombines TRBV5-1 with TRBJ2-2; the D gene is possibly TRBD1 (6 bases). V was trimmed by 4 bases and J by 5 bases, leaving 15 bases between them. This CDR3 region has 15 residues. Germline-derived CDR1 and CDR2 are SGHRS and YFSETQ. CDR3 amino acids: CASSQGTFLTGELFF. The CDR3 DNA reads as TGCGCCAGCAGCCAAGGGACATTTTTAACCGGGGAGCTGTTTTTT.

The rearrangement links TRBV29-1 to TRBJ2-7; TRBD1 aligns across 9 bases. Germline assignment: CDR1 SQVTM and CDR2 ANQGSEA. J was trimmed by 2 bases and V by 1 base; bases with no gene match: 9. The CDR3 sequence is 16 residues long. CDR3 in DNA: TGCAGCGTTGAAGTGTCGGACAGGGGAACCACCTACGAGCAGTACTTC. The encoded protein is CSVEVSDRGTTYEQYF.

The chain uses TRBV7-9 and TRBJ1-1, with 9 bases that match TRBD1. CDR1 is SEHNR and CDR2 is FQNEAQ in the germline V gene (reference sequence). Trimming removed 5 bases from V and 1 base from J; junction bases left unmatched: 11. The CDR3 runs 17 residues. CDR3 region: CASSNPGQGGENTEAFF. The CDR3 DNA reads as TGTGCCAGCAGCAATCCGGGACAGGGAGGGGAGAACACTGAAGCTTTCTTT.

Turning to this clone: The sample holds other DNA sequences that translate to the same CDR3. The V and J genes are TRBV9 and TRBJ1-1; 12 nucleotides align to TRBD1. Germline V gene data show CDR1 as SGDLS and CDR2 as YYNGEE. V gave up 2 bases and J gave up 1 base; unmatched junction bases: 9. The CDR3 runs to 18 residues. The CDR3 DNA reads TGTGCCAGCAGCGTCGGACCCGGGACAGGGGGCTCGAACACTGAAGCTTTCTTT. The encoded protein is CASSVGPGTGGSNTEAFF.

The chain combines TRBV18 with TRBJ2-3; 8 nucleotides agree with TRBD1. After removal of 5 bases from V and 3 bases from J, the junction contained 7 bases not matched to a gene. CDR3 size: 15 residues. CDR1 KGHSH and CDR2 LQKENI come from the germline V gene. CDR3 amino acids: CASSTNRQGTDTQYF. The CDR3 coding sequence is TGTGCCAGCTCAACCAATCGACAGGGGACAGATACGCAGTATTTT.

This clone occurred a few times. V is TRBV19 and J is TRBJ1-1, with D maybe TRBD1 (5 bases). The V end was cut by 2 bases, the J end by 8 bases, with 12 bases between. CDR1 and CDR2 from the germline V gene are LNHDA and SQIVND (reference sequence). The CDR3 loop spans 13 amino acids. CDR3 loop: CASSIFIGAEAFF. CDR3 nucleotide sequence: TGTGCCAGTAGTATATTTATAGGGGCAGAAGCTTTCTTT.